This T cell receptor (beta chain) was sequenced during a study of T cells after yellow fever vaccination. The study's findings and limits: Primary-vaccination clones mostly resurfaced post-booster (roughly 97% CD4, more than 80% CD8).

Germline CDR1 SGHTS, CDR2 YDEGEE. The CDR3 loop spans 15 amino acids. Trimming shortened V by 1 base and J by 2 bases, and 10 bases separated the two germline ends. One entry per CDR3 protein, called by TCRdb with MiXCR from the 5' RACE reads. This table holds 500,000 to 650,000 distinct CDR3 sequences, about 12% found once. About this clonotype: Antigen unknown.

This sequence joins TRBV5-8 and TRBJ2-4, with D unresolved. The starting material was PBMCs, obtained on the day of the yellow fever booster vaccination. This TCR was sampled from a man aged 25-40 years who received the YFV17D yellow fever vaccine. The CDR3 nucleotides are TGTGCCAGCAGCTTGTCGGATATGACCAAAAACATTCAGTACTTC. It is translated as CASSLSDMTKNIQYF.